The 25 T cell receptor beta chains in this list originate from one sample, sequenced in a study of blood T cells in healthy people across ages (dated by TCRdb to 2015 to 2017). The library was obtained by 5' RACE. TCRdb names Illumina HiSeq 2500 as the instrument used. A second PCR of about 6 to 11 cycles was performed with a sample-barcoded 5' primer and a J-beta primer mix. The public reads were reprocessed in TCRdb via fastp at Q25 and MiXCR, keeping in-frame beta chains. Every entry covers one CDR3 protein and lists the most common genes and DNA from its rows. The sample has over a million distinct CDR3 sequences on record, around 59% of them singletons. The ten largest clones add up to 5% to 7% of the sample. The material sequenced was blood. These TCRs come from a man between 18 and 35 years old in good health.

This clonotype was seen a few times. The chain employs TRBV29-1 and TRBJ2-7, with TRBD1 matching over 9 bases. The CDR3 runs 14 residues. V was pared by 3 bases and J by 5 bases, with 8 bases of the junction left unmatched. Germline assignment: CDR1 SQVTM and CDR2 ANQGSEA. CDR3 amino acids: CSVEGTGYGNEQYF. The CDR3, as DNA: TGCAGCGTTGAGGGGACAGGGTACGGAAACGAGCAGTACTTC.

The J gene is TRBJ2-5, the V gene TRBV6-1; 10 positions match TRBD1. The DNA end is a closer match to TRBJ2-7, so the J assignment may be wrong. The germline CDR1 and CDR2 sequences are MNHNS and SASEGT. The CDR3 sequence is 14 residues long. The CDR3 DNA sequence: TGTGCCAGCAGAAGCCGGGACAGGGGCTACGAGCAGTACTTC. Its translation is CASRSRDRGYEQYF.

This chain uses TRBV20-1 with TRBJ1-3, with no clear D. V lost 4 bases and J 4 bases, leaving 14 bases between the germline ends. The CDR3 covers 14 residues. CDR1 and CDR2 (germline): DFQATT, SNEGSKA (reference sequence). The CDR3 DNA reads TGCAGTGCTACGCCCCGGGAGGCGGGAAACACCATATATTTT. This codes for CSATPREAGNTIYF.

A note on this clonotype: Germline and junction disagree at one end, which may indicate a read error. The gene calls are TRBV20-1 and TRBJ2-2, with D perhaps TRBD1 or TRBD2 (5 bases each). CDR1 DFQATT and CDR2 SNEGSKA come from the germline V gene (reference sequence). The CDR3 totals 15 residues. CDR3 in amino acids: CSARRGSWNTGELFF. The DNA for the CDR3 is TGCAGTGCTAGGAGGGGTTCCTGGAACACCGGGGAGCTGTTTTTC.

This chain uses TRBV5-1 with TRBJ2-7, with a weak D call TRBD2 (6 bases). Germline CDR1 SGHRS, CDR2 YFSETQ. With 0 bases removed from V and 2 bases from J, the gap between germline ends came to 21 bases. This CDR3 contains 18 residues. CDR3 sequence (DNA): TGCGCCAGCAGCTTGGGGATCCCTTGGGGGGATAAAACCTACGAGCAGTACTTC. This translates into CASSLGIPWGDKTYEQYF.

This chain joins TRBV21-1 and TRBJ2-3. TRBV21-1 is a recognized pseudogene. The CDR3 spans 11 residues. The CDR3 DNA reads as TGTGCCAGCAGCCCCGTTAGAACGCAGTATTTT. This encodes CASSPVRTQYF.

V and J are TRBV4-1 and TRBJ2-7; weak D call: TRBD2 (6 bases). CDR3 size: 14 residues. The germline V gene encodes CDR1 MGHRA and CDR2 YSYEKL. Trimming removed 6 bases from V and 1 base from J, with 13 bases in between. CDR3 residues: CASRPTLASYEQYF. The DNA for the CDR3 is TGCGCCAGCAGACCGACCCTAGCGTCCTACGAGCAGTACTTC.

The chain links TRBV7-2 to TRBJ2-3; TRBD2 might be the D (5 bases). V shed 5 bases and J shed 6 bases, with 12 bases lying between them. Germline assignment: CDR1 SGHTA and CDR2 FQGNSA. This CDR3 is 13 amino acids long. CDR3 region: CASSLTSLDTQYF. The DNA of the CDR3 is TGTGCCAGCAGCCTTACTAGTTTGGATACGCAGTATTTT. Together with reference TRBV7-2 and TRBJ2-3, the CDR3 gives the full variable domain: GAGVSQSPSNKVTEKGKDVELRCDPISGHTALYWYRQSLGQGLEFLIYFQGNSAPDKSGLPSDRFSAERTGGSVSTLTIQRTQQEDSAVYLCASSLTSLDTQYFGPGTRLTVL.

This clonotype was counted a few times. An end of the junction differs from the germline gene, which may be a read error. The chain is built from TRBV12-5 and TRBJ2-7; maybe TRBD2 (6 bases). This CDR3 spans 15 amino acids. Looked up from germline, CDR1 is LGHNT and CDR2 is FRNRAP. DNA for the CDR3: TGTGCTAGTGGTTTAATAGAGTCGGGAGCCTACGGGCAGTACTTC. It codes for CASGLIESGAYGQYF.

This clonotype has a single count. The chain combines TRBV7-8 with TRBJ2-1, with TRBD2 matching 7 bases. With V trimmed by 4 bases and J by 3 bases, 9 bases remained unmatched. CDR3 length: 16 amino acids. Germline-derived CDR1 and CDR2 are SGHVS and FQNEAQ. The CDR3 bases are TGTGCCAGCAGCTGGGTTGGCGGGAGTCTCTACAATGAGCAGTTCTTC. Residues: CASSWVGGSLYNEQFF.

The V call is TRBV7-2, the J call TRBJ2-2, with D unclear. The CDR3 runs 14 residues. Trimming left V 2 bases short and J 1 base short, with 5 bases between. Germline V gene data show CDR1 as SGHTA and CDR2 as FQGNSA. CDR3 protein: CASSLNMNTGELFF. Written as DNA, the CDR3 is TGTGCCAGCAGCTTAAATATGAACACCGGGGAGCTGTTTTTT.

This chain links TRBV4-3 with TRBJ2-7; TRBD2 aligns across 9 bases. CDR3 length: 16 amino acids. Germline V gives CDR1 LGHNA, CDR2 YSLEER. The junction had 9 bases not matched to a gene; V was cut back by 4 bases and J by 2 bases. Here the CDR3 DNA reads TGCGCCAGCAGCCTACAAGCGGGGGGATCCCCCTACGAGCAGTACTTC. It yields the protein CASSLQAGGSPYEQYF.

For this clonotype: At one boundary the junction diverges from the germline segment, which might be a read error. The rearrangement joins TRBV25-1 to TRBJ2-7, with D possibly matching TRBD1 (8 bases). Per germline, CDR1 MGHDK and CDR2 SYGVNS. The CDR3 consists of 15 residues. In DNA, the CDR3 is TGTGCCAGCATTGAACAGGGGGGGTCGAACTACGAGCAGTACTTC. Translated: CASIEQGGSNYEQYF.

The chain is built from TRBV25-1 and TRBJ2-1; D unclear. The CDR3 is 12 amino acids. CDR1 and CDR2 from the germline V gene are MGHDK and SYGVNS. The V end was cut by 4 bases, the J end by 8 bases, with 9 bases between. CDR3 sequence (DNA): TGTGCCAGCAGTGGGTATCGCGATGAGCAGTTCTTC. This translates into CASSGYRDEQFF.

CDR3 nucleotide sequence: TGTGCCAGCAGCACTCCCAGGACAGGGAATTACGAGCAGTACTTC. Amino acids: CASSTPRTGNYEQYF. V and J are TRBV3-1 and TRBJ2-7, with TRBD1 matching 8 bases. Germline V CDR1 and CDR2: LGHDT, YNNKEL (reference sequence). J was trimmed by 4 bases and V by 5 bases; bases with no gene match: 10. The CDR3 sequence is 15 residues long.

The chain is built from TRBV20-1 and TRBJ2-1; unclear D gene. The CDR3 covers 11 residues. In germline, CDR1 is DFQATT, CDR2 SNEGSKA (reference sequence). Trimming removed 7 bases from V and 9 bases from J, with 13 bases in between. The CDR3 DNA reads TGCAGTGTAACGAATGGTGGTGAGCAGTTCTTC. It codes for CSVTNGGEQFF.

The chain is built from TRBV24-1 and TRBJ2-7; 7 positions agree with TRBD1. The germline CDR1 and CDR2 sequences are KGHDR and SFDVKD. The CDR3 is 13 amino acids. V lost 1 base, J lost 5 bases, and 1 base stayed unmatched. The CDR3 nucleotides are TGTGCCACCAGTGATTTCGGGACAGACGAGCAGTACTTC. Protein: CATSDFGTDEQYF.

This clonotype was picked up a small number of times. The V gene is TRBV6-4, the J gene TRBJ2-1, with 10 bases identical to TRBD2. The germline gives CDR1 MRHNA, CDR2 SNTAGT. This CDR3 spans 16 amino acids. With 3 bases clipped from V and 0 bases from J, the junction kept 2 bases outside the gene matches. CDR3: CASSETSGDSYNEQFF. In nucleotides, the CDR3 is TGTGCCAGCAGTGAAACTAGCGGGGACTCCTACAATGAGCAGTTCTTC.

The chain couples TRBV20-1 to TRBJ2-3; 8 bases are shared with TRBD2. Germline CDR1 reads DFQATT; CDR2 reads SNEGSKA (reference sequence). CDR3 length equals 17 residues. V lost 0 bases, J lost 0 bases, and 8 bases stayed unmatched. The CDR3 DNA reads TGCAGTGCTAGAGATACTCGGGTAGCGGGGAGCACAGATACGCAGTATTTT. It yields the protein CSARDTRVAGSTDTQYF.

V is TRBV7-9 and J is TRBJ1-2; 11 positions match TRBD1. The length of the CDR3 is 13 residues. V was clipped by 4 bases and J by 6 bases; unmatched bases: 1. Germline values: CDR1 SEHNR, CDR2 FQNEAQ (reference sequence). In DNA, the CDR3 is TGTGCCAGCAGCTGGGACAGGGGGAATGGCTACACCTTC. Protein product: CASSWDRGNGYTF.

The sample holds a few counts of this clonotype. This rearrangement joins TRBV27 to TRBJ2-1; 9 bases map to TRBD2. V lost 4 bases, J lost 6 bases, and 13 bases stayed unmatched. CDR1 is MNHEY, CDR2 SMNVEV, per germline (reference sequence). The CDR3 contains 17 residues. CDR3 bases: TGTGCCAGCAGTTCCCACGGGGCGGGAGGGCTGTTCAATGAGCAGTTCTTC. The encoded protein is CASSSHGAGGLFNEQFF.

This CDR3 is CASSYSLAGGQPRSSDTQYF. In DNA form, the CDR3 reads TGTGCCAGCAGTTACTCGTTAGCGGGGGGGCAGCCCCGTTCGTCGGATACGCAGTATTTT. The V gene is TRBV6-2 or TRBV6-3, the J gene TRBJ2-3; 11 nucleotides align to TRBD2. V lost 0 bases and J lost 6; bases outside the gene matches: 17. Germline-derived CDR1 and CDR2 are MNHEY and SVGEGT. CDR3 length: 20 amino acids.

This chain links TRBV20-1 with TRBJ2-7, with 11 bases that match TRBD2. The CDR3 spans 12 residues. V shed 2 bases, J shed 12 bases, and the junction held 6 bases outside the gene matches. Germline V CDR1 and CDR2: DFQATT, SNEGSKA (reference sequence). The CDR3: CSARRPSGRRYF. In DNA, the CDR3 is TGCAGTGCTAGACGACCTAGCGGGAGGCGGTACTTC.

The V call is TRBV7-2, the J call TRBJ2-5, with D perhaps matching TRBD1 (6 bases). V was trimmed by 1 base and J by 10 bases, leaving 7 bases between them. The CDR3 has 11 residues. CDR1 is SGHTA and CDR2 is FQGNSA in the germline V gene. CDR3 protein: CASSLGQVQYF. The DNA for the CDR3 is TGTGCCAGCAGCTTAGGACAGGTCCAGTACTTC.

The gene calls are TRBV7-9 and TRBJ1-1; D is ambiguous. CDR3 size: 14 residues. Looked up from germline, CDR1 is SEHNR and CDR2 is FQNEAQ (reference sequence). The V end lost 4 bases, the J end lost 3 bases, and 12 bases lay between the germline ends. This CDR3 is CASSSSIGDTEAFF. CDR3 coding DNA: TGTGCCAGCAGCTCCTCGATCGGGGACACTGAAGCTTTCTTT.